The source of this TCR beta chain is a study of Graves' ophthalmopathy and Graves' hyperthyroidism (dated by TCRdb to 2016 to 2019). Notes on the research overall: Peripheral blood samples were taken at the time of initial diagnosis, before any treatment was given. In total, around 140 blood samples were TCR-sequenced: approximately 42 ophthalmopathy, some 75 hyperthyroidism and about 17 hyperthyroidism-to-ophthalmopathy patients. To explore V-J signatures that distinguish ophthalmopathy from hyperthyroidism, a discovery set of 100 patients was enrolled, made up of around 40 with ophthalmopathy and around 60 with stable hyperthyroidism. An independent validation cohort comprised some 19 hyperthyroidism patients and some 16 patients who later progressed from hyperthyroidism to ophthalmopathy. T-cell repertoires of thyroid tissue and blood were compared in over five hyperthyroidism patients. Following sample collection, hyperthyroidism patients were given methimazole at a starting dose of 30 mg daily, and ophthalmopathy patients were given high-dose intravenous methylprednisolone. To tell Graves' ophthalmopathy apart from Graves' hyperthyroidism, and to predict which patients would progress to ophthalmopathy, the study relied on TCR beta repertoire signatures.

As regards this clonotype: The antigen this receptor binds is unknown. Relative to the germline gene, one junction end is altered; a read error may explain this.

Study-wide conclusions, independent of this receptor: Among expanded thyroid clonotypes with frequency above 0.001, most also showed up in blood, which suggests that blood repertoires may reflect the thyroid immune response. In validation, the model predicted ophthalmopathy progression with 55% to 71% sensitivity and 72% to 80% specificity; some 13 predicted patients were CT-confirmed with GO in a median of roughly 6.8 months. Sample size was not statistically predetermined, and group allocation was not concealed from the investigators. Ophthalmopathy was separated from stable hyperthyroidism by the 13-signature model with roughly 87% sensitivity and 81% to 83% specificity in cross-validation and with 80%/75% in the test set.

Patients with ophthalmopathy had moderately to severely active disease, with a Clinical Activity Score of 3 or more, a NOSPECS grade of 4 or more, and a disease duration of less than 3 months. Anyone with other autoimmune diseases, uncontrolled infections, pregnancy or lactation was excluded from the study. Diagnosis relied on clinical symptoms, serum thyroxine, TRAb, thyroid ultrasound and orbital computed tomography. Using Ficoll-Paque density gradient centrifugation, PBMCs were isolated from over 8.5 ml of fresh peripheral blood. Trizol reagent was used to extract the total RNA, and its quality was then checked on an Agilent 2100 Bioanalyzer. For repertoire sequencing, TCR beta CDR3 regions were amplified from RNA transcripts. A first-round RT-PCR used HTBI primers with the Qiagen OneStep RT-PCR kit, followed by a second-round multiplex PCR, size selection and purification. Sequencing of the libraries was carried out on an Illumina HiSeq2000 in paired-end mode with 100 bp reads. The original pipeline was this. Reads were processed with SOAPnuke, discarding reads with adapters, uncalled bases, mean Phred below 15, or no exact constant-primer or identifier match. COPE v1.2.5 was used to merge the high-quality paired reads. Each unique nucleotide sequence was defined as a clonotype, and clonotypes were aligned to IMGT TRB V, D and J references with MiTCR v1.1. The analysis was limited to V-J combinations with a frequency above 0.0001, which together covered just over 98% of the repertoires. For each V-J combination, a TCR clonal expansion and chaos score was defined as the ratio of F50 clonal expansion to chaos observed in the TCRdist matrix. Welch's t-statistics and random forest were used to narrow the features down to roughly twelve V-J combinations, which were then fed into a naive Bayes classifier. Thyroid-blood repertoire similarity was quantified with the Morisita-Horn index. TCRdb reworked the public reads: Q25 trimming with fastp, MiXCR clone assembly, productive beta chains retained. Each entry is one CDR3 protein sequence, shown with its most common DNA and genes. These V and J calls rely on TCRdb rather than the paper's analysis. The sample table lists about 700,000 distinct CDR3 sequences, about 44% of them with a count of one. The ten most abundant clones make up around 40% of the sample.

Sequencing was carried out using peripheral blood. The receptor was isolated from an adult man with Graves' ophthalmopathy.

The CDR3 region reads CASSLRGGITFYGHTF. The nucleotide sequence is given as TGCGCCAGCAGCTTGAGGGGGGGAATAACGTTCTATGGCCACACCTTC. The rearrangement joined TRBV7-3 to TRBJ1-2; a weak D assignment points to TRBD1 (6 bases agree). Inclusive of the bounding cysteine and phenylalanine, the CDR3 is 16 residues long. Only the CDR3 DNA is retained, 48 bases long and in frame from the first base. From the germline V gene, CDR1 is SGHTA and CDR2 is FQGTGA.